Reported below is one T cell receptor (beta chain). Its antigen remains undetermined. No qualities accompany the bases; no much larger clone lies one base away. This sample is drawn from a study of vaccination and CD4 T cells after COVID-19 (dated 2022 in TCRdb). Context from the whole study: Convalescent patients had a positive SARS-CoV-2 result on nasal swab PCR, and of these patients, several had mild disease and one had severe disease. The convalescent cohort included six males and four females, with two Hispanic individuals, seven Caucasians, two Asians and one multiracial person. Two doses of either the Pfizer-BioNTech BNT162b2 vaccine (n=8) or the Moderna mRNA-1273 vaccine (n=2) were administered to participants. Post-COVID blood samples from convalescent patients were collected a median of roughly 100 days after diagnosis, with a range of 35 to 161 days. Post-vaccine blood samples were collected a median of approximately 77 days after the second vaccine dose, ranging from roughly 14 to 241 days. Overlapping spike peptide pools from SARS-CoV-2 and from the common cold coronaviruses HCoV-NL63, HCoV-OC43 and HCoV-229E were used as culture stimuli. As controls, cultures received a CEFX viral epitope pool (the positive control), an HIV-1 Nef peptide pool (the negative control), or no peptide at all. The spike-specific CD4+ TCR repertoire was compared before and after mRNA vaccination in fewer than eleven COVID-19 convalescent patients and a handful of infection-naive healthy vaccine recipients.

The sample's treatment or condition, from its label and the paper: roughly ten-day PBMC culture with coronavirus spike peptide pools or control peptides (ViraFEST assay). The ViraFEST assay, used in the study, expanded antigen-specific T cells with peptide pools and then identified the expanded clonotypes through TCR sequencing. The convalescent patients' positive SARS-CoV-2 PCR tests were from March to December 2020, which was before the Alpha, Beta and Delta variants emerged in the United States. Each well held roughly 2 million PBMCs cultured in IMDM containing approximately 5% human AB serum and around 10 IU/ml IL-2, with 8 to 10 ug/ml peptide pools added. On days 3 and 7, half of the culture medium was replaced with fresh IL-2-containing medium. CD4+ T cells were isolated after roughly nine days of culture through negative selection using the EasySep CD4+ T cell isolation kit. Ficoll-Paque Plus gradient centrifugation was used to isolate PBMCs from whole blood, and the isolated PBMCs were then either used fresh or cryopreserved at -140C. Culture conditions were generally each tested in triplicate wells.

The investigation overall reported the following: Of the vaccine-specific clones in convalescent patients, 304 of 307, or nearly all, reacted only to SARS-CoV-2 spike and did not cross-react with common cold coronaviruses. Relatively few convalescent patients were included in the study, and early timepoints after natural infection were not analyzed. The median count of SARS-CoV-2-reactive clonotypes went up from about 23 after infection to about 41 after vaccination, although the change was not significant. In convalescent patients, a median 86.3% of post-vaccine SARS-CoV-2-reactive clones were detected only after vaccination, and vaccine-specific priming was suggested by this finding.

The library came from PCR. TCR sequencing of DNA from cultured CD4+ T cells used the Oncomine TCR Beta short-read assay at the Johns Hopkins FTIC core. The QIAamp micro DNA kit was used to extract genomic DNA from the cultured CD4+ T cells. Oncomine TCR Beta libraries from cultured CD4+ T cells were pooled with unique dual indexes and sequenced on an Illumina iSeq 100. From the authors' description of their analysis: Non-productive sequences were removed, and CDR3s that did not start with C, did not end with F or W, or were shorter than 7 amino acids were discarded. The MANAFEST web application identified antigen-specific clonotypes by comparing peptide-stimulated wells against reference wells and other culture wells. To be called positive, a clone needed an FDR below 0.05, an odds ratio above 5, and a productive frequency above 0.1% in at least two of three replicate wells. A clonotype was classed as cross-reactive if the clonotype showed significant expansion both in SARS-CoV-2 spike wells and in at least one common cold coronavirus spike condition. CDR3 homology was assessed with Levenshtein distances (stringdist) and unrooted phylogenetic trees (ape) in R version 3.6.1. TCRdb's own reprocessing of the public reads used fastp at Q25 and MiXCR and kept productive beta chains. One record per CDR3 amino acid sequence lists the most common genes and DNA. The authors' filters were not applied to this entry. For this sample the table gives fewer than 14,000 distinct CDR3 sequences, of which about two fifths were detected only once. The top ten clonotypes cover approximately 10% of the sample.

Via the germline V gene (reference sequence), CDR1 is MNHEY and CDR2 SMNVEV. For this chain, trimming is 2 bases at the V end and 8 bases at the J end, and the number of junction bases without a gene match is 21. The CDR3 sequence holds 20 residues, the cysteine and phenylalanine included. Left in the record is the CDR3 DNA by itself, 60 bases read in frame from the first base. This clonotype was sampled from a human donor who had recovered from COVID-19. The sequence joins TRBV27 to TRBJ1-5; a stretch of 10 junction bases matches TRBD1. The specimen was CD4+ T cells from blood, cultured in vitro, collected after SARS-CoV-2 vaccination. For the CDR3, the sequence is CASSLRSRDRGLKEFEPQHF. The DNA is as follows: TGTGCCAGCAGTTTACGCTCCCGGGACAGGGGCCTCAAGGAGTTTGAGCCCCAGCATTTT.